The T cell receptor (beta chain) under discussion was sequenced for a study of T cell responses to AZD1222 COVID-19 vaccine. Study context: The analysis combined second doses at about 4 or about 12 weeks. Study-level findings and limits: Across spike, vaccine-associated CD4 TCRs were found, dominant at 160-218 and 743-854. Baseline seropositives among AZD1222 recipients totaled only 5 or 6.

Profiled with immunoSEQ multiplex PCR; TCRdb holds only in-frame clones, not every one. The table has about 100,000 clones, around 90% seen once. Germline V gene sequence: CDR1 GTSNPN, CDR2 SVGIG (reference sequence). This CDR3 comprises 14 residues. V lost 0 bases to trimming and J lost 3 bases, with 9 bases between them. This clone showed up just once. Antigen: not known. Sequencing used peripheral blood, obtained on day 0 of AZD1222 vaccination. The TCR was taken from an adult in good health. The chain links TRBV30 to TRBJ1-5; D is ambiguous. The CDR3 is CAWSVGQNNQPQHF. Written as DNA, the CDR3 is TGTGCCTGGAGTGTCGGGCAGAACAATCAGCCCCAGCATTTT.